These 6 T cell receptor beta chains were sequenced from one sample in a study of neoadjuvant anti-PD-1 for oral cavity cancer. Time point: after neoadjuvant nivolumab, at surgical resection. Measured with immunoSEQ multiplex PCR; TCRdb has only the in-frame clones, and not every one. The table shows just over 65,000 clones, with approximately 81% occurring only once. The sequencing here drew on PBMCs, taken after nivolumab (anti-PD-1) treatment. These receptors came from a person aged 35-79 years with oral cavity squamous cell carcinoma.

The CDR3 reads CASSSGAGTGLTDTQYF. The CDR3 nucleotides are TGTGCCAGCAGCTCGGGGGCCGGGACAGGGTTAACAGATACGCAGTATTTT. The chain links TRBV13 to TRBJ2-3; 9 nucleotides line up with TRBD1. Germline lookup yields CDR1 PRHDT and CDR2 FYEKMQ (reference sequence). CDR3 length: 17 amino acids. V was pared by 4 bases and J by 3 bases, with 11 bases of the junction left unmatched.

J is TRBJ2-5 and V is TRBV6-5; the D is unclear. Trimming removed 5 bases at V and 3 bases at J, with 16 bases between. The germline V gene has CDR1 MNHEY and CDR2 SVGAGI. The CDR3 covers 15 residues. The CDR3 here is CASSHGPRREETQYF. CDR3 coding DNA: TGTGCCAGCAGTCACGGCCCGAGACGGGAAGAGACCCAGTACTTC.

The CDR3, as DNA: TGTGCCAGCAGTGGACAGGGGGTCGGGGTCAATCAGCCCCAGCATTTT. It encodes CASSGQGVGVNQPQHF. The chain has TRBV6-1 and TRBJ1-5; 9 bases agree with TRBD1. This CDR3 has 16 residues. Per the germline V gene, CDR1 is MNHNS and CDR2 is SASEGT. V was pared by 4 bases and J by 3 bases, with 7 bases of the junction left unmatched.

The sample holds a few counts of this clone. The rearrangement links TRBV7-8 to TRBJ2-7; TRBD2 is a possible D gene (7 bases). The V gene lost 6 bases and the J gene lost 2 bases, with 17 bases spanning the gap. Germline loops: CDR1 SGHVS, CDR2 FQNEAQ. The CDR3 covers 15 residues. The CDR3 nucleotides are TGTGCCAGCAGTGCCGAAGGGGGGGAGACCTACGAGCAGTACTTC. It is translated as CASSAEGGETYEQYF.

This clone was seen a single time. The chain has TRBV5-1 and TRBJ2-2; a weak D match, TRBD2 (6 bases). Trimming removed 0 bases at V and 3 bases at J, with 15 bases between. Germline assignment: CDR1 SGHRS and CDR2 YFSETQ. The CDR3 runs 17 residues. This CDR3 is CASSLVGLASHTGELFF. In nucleotides, the CDR3 is TGCGCCAGCAGCTTGGTAGGGCTAGCGAGCCACACCGGGGAGCTGTTTTTT.

The chain recombines TRBV30 with TRBJ2-7, with D hard to call. This CDR3 spans 11 amino acids. The V end lost 0 bases, the J end lost 6 bases, and 6 bases lay between the germline ends. CDR1 GTSNPN and CDR2 SVGIG come from the germline V gene (reference sequence). Written as DNA, the CDR3 is TGTGCCTGGAGTGTACGAACCGAGCAGTACTTC. It specifies CAWSVRTEQYF. Complete variable domain (other parts from reference TRBV30 and TRBJ2-7): SQTIHQWPATLVQPVGSPLSLECTVEGTSNPNLYWYRQAAGRGLQLLFYSVGIGQISSEVPQNLSASRPQDRQFILSSKKLLLSDSGFYLCAWSVRTEQYFGPGTRLTVT.